These T cell receptor beta chains were read from a single sample in a study of T cells after somatic rescue of genetic block. Sequencing used immunoSEQ multiplex PCR; TCRdb keeps in-frame clones, though not all of them. This sample has about 15,000 clones, with just over 70% found just once. Sequenced sample: peripheral blood mononuclear cells (PBMCs). These receptors were obtained from a man aged 18 to 30. Each CDR3 is given with its conserved first and last residue. D genes are given only for firm matches. Part of the rows lack a size; the others show once, few, many or a class for expanded clones.

TRBJ2-7,NA,TRBV5-1,NA,CASSPLSLRDHEQYF,TGCGCCAGCAGCCCTTTGTCGCTCAGGGACCACGAGCAGTACTTC
TRBJ2-4,NA,TRBV18,NA,CASSPNRALEGDIQYF,TGTGCCAGCTCACCAAACAGGGCCTTAGAGGGGGACATTCAGTACTTC
TRBJ2-7,NA,TRBV28,NA,CASSLRYEQYF,TGTGCCAGCAGTTTAAGGTACGAGCAGTACTTC
TRBJ2-3,NA,TRBV28,TRBD1,CASSYQTGGTHTQYF,TGTGCCAGCAGTTACCAAACAGGGGGCACACATACGCAGTATTTT
TRBJ1-1,NA,TRBV11-2,NA,CASSLQGVENTEAFF,TGTGCCAGCAGCTTACAGGGAGTAGAGAACACTGAAGCTTTCTTT
TRBJ2-7,NA,TRBV20-1,NA,CSARGAEYF,TGCAGTGCTAGAGGGGCGGAGTACTTC
TRBJ2-3,once,TRBV27,NA,CASSLVNSGTDTQYF,TGTGCCAGCAGTTTAGTAAACTCCGGCACAGATACGCAGTATTTT
TRBJ1-1,NA,TRBV28,NA,CATRKRVTNTEAFF,TGTGCCACACGCAAGAGGGTCACGAACACTGAAGCTTTCTTT
TRBJ1-1,NA,TRBV6-1,NA,CASSEAGRVRANTEAFF,TGTGCCAGCAGTGAAGCGGGCAGGGTGAGGGCGAACACTGAAGCTTTCTTT
TRBJ2-3,NA,TRBV5-4,NA,CASSPQAVSTDTQYF,TGTGCCAGCAGCCCCCAGGCAGTCTCCACAGATACGCAGTATTTT
TRBJ1-6,NA,TRBV2,TRBD1,CASSPDRVNSPLHF,TGTGCCAGCAGTCCGGACAGGGTAAATTCACCCCTCCACTTT
TRBJ1-3,few,TRBV28,NA,CASSLPSSSGNTIYF,TGTGCCAGCAGTTTACCCAGTAGCTCTGGAAACACCATATATTTT
TRBJ1-1,few,TRBV6-6,NA,CASSKPRGEAFF,TGTGCCAGCAGTAAACCTCGGGGTGAAGCTTTCTTT